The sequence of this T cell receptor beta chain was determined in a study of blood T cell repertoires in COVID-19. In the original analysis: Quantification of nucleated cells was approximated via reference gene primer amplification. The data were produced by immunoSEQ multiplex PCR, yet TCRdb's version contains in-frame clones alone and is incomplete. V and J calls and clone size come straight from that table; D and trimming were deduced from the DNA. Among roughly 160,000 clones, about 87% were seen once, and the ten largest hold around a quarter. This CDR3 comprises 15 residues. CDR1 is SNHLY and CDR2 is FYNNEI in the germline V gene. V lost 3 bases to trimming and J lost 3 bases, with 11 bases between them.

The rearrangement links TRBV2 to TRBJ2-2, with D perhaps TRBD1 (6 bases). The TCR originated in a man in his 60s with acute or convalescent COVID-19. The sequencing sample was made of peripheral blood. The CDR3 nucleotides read TGTGCCAGCAGTGACCCCGACAGGTACACCGGGGAGCTGTTTTTT. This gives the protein CASSDPDRYTGELFF.